A single sample is the source of the 17 T cell receptor beta chains below, sequenced in a study of blood T cell repertoires in COVID-19 (dated by TCRdb to 2020 to 2022). The library was built by means of the immunoSEQ multiplex PCR assay. TCRdb obtained this table from immuneACCESS and retained in-frame rearrangements with V and J assigned. These tables miss some clones; where compared with another copy, unresolved V genes account for less than half of the shortfall, and the remainder is unexplained. The sample has some 300,000 clones on record, 80% to 90% of them singletons. 5.5% to 8% of the sample rests with the top ten. Sequenced sample: peripheral blood. These receptors were taken from a woman aged 45-59 years with COVID-19, enrolled during active disease.

This clone has just one count. This chain links TRBV6-6 with TRBJ2-1; 7 bases match TRBD2. This CDR3 has 15 residues. J gave up 3 bases and V 6 bases, and 8 bases lay outside the gene matches. Germline V lookup: CDR1 MNHNY, CDR2 SVGAGI (reference sequence). CDR3 amino acids: CASRGTGTIYNEQFF. As DNA, the CDR3 is TGTGCCAGCAGGGGAACCGGGACTATCTACAATGAGCAGTTCTTC.

CDR3 DNA sequence: TGCGCCAGCAGCCAAGGAGAGTCAGATACGCAGTATTTT. Amino acid sequence: CASSQGESDTQYF. This rearrangement joins TRBV4-1 to TRBJ2-3; no clear D gene. CDR3 length: 13 amino acids. V was shortened by 1 base and J by 4 bases, with 6 bases between the two germline ends. Germline CDR1 MGHRA, CDR2 YSYEKL.

The table lists this clone with a few counts. This CDR3 is CASSQGLRAGGSYNEQFF. In DNA, the CDR3 is TGTGCCAGCAGCCAAGGACTTAGAGCGGGGGGTTCCTACAATGAGCAGTTCTTC. The chain combines TRBV3-1 (or the pseudogene TRBV3-2) with TRBJ2-1; 9 nucleotides align to TRBD2. Germline CDR1 is LGHDT and CDR2 is YNNKEL (reference sequence). The V gene end was trimmed by 1 base and the J gene end by 1 base; junction bases not matched to a gene: 8. The CDR3 runs 18 residues.

The V gene is TRBV6-1, the J gene TRBJ1-2, with D possibly matching TRBD1 (5 bases). Germline loops: CDR1 MNHNS, CDR2 SASEGT. V gave up 1 base and J gave up 4 bases, with 10 bases separating them. The CDR3 is 14 residues long. CDR3 residues: CASSEGQGTYGYTF. The CDR3 region has the DNA TGTGCCAGCAGTGAAGGGCAGGGTACCTATGGCTACACCTTC.

This chain uses TRBV24-1 with TRBJ2-7, with TRBD2 identical over 8 bases. Losses at the gene ends were 9 bases for V and 7 bases for J; bases not matched to a gene: 13. The CDR3 is made up of 14 amino acids. Germline CDR1 KGHDR, CDR2 SFDVKD. CDR3 nucleotides: TGTGCCACCGGGGAAACGGGAGGGCCGGGTGAGCAGTACTTC. It encodes CATGETGGPGEQYF.

The chain recombines TRBV20-1 with TRBJ2-2; the match to TRBD1 covers 7 bases. Trimming cost V 3 bases and J 0 bases; bases outside gene matches: 7. This CDR3 comprises 16 residues. Germline CDR1 is DFQATT and CDR2 is SNEGSKA (reference sequence). CDR3 residues: CSASFPGQSNTGELFF. CDR3 coding DNA: TGCAGTGCTAGTTTCCCGGGACAGTCGAACACCGGGGAGCTGTTTTTT.

About this clone: One end of the junction is discordant with germline, which a read error may explain. The rearrangement links TRBV7-7 to TRBJ2-7; possibly TRBD1 for D (6 bases). CDR1 is SSHAT and CDR2 is FNYEAQ in the germline V gene (reference sequence). The CDR3 has 14 residues. This CDR3 reads CASSLGEQGYEQYF. The CDR3 region has the DNA TGTGCTAGCAGCTTGGGCGAACAGGGCTACGAGCAGTACTTC.

The chain couples TRBV19 to TRBJ2-7, with 10 bases lining up with TRBD2. This CDR3 region has 15 residues. The ends lost 7 bases at V and 0 bases at J; junction bases unmatched: 6. CDR1 LNHDA and CDR2 SQIVND come from the germline V gene (reference sequence). CDR3: CASKSGRAGSYEQYF. Here the CDR3 DNA reads TGTGCCAGTAAAAGCGGGAGGGCAGGCTCCTACGAGCAGTACTTC.

V and J are TRBV24-1 and TRBJ2-2; 8 bases align to TRBD2. This CDR3 has 15 amino acids. J was trimmed by 4 bases and V by 5 bases; bases with no gene match: 5. Germline V CDR1 and CDR2: KGHDR, SFDVKD. The chain's CDR3 is CATSAAGLVTGELFF. CDR3 DNA: TGTGCCACCAGTGCCGCGGGACTAGTCACCGGGGAGCTGTTTTTT.

This chain joins TRBV3-1 (or the pseudogene TRBV3-2) and TRBJ1-1; D ambiguous. The CDR3 covers 14 residues. In germline, CDR1 is LGHDT, CDR2 YNNKEL (reference sequence). V was pared by 5 bases and J by 2 bases, with 12 bases between. This chain's CDR3 is CASSYHRQNTEAFF. The CDR3 nucleotides are TGTGCCAGCAGCTACCACAGACAAAACACTGAAGCTTTCTTT.

This clone has a handful of counts. CDR3 residues: CASSLSGTVTYEQYF. The CDR3 nucleotides are TGTGCCAGCAGCTTGTCCGGGACAGTGACCTACGAGCAGTACTTC. This chain joins TRBV5-5 and TRBJ2-7, with 7 bases that match TRBD1. Losses at the gene ends were 1 base for V and 2 bases for J; bases not matched to a gene: 6. This CDR3 is 15 amino acids long. Germline values: CDR1 SGHKS, CDR2 YYEKEE (reference sequence).

The CDR3 loop reads CAISEATSETFSYNEQFF. CDR3 bases: TGTGCCATCAGTGAGGCGACTAGCGAGACCTTCTCCTACAATGAGCAGTTCTTC. The chain recombines TRBV10-3 with TRBJ2-1, with 8 bases that match TRBD2. Unmatched junction bases numbered 9, after V lost 2 bases and J lost 0 bases. CDR1 is ENHRY, CDR2 SYGVKD, per germline. The CDR3 totals 18 residues.

The chain has TRBV19 and TRBJ2-7; D unresolved. This CDR3 comprises 15 residues. Trimming removed 3 bases at V and 3 bases at J, with 15 bases between. Looked up from germline, CDR1 is LNHDA and CDR2 is SQIVND (reference sequence). Written as DNA, the CDR3 is TGTGCCAGTAGTATGGTTATGGGCGAATACTACGAGCAGTACTTC. Translating gives CASSMVMGEYYEQYF.

This sequence joins TRBV5-1 and TRBJ2-1; D perhaps matches TRBD2 (6 bases). The CDR3 contains 15 residues. Trimming left V 1 base short and J 5 bases short, with 13 bases between. Germline V gives CDR1 SGHRS, CDR2 YFSETQ. CDR3 residues: CASSLSPGAHNEQFF. CDR3 in DNA: TGCGCCAGCAGCTTGAGTCCGGGAGCCCACAATGAGCAGTTCTTC.

The chain couples TRBV3-1 (or the pseudogene TRBV3-2) to TRBJ2-7; D may be TRBD1 (5 bases). CDR1 is LGHDT and CDR2 is YNNKEL in the germline V gene (reference sequence). V lost 4 bases and J lost 5, with 21 bases in between. This CDR3 is built from 16 residues. The CDR3 loop is CASSLRPGRGMDEQYF. CDR3 sequence (DNA): TGTGCCAGCAGCCTAAGACCAGGAAGGGGTATGGACGAGCAGTACTTC.

The CDR3 protein is CASSIPSGRPYEQYF. In DNA, the CDR3 is TGTGCCAGTAGTATACCTAGCGGGAGACCCTACGAGCAGTACTTC. The chain has TRBV19 and TRBJ2-7, with TRBD2 identical over 10 bases. This CDR3 has 15 amino acids. Trimming cost V 2 bases and J 2 bases; bases outside gene matches: 3. Germline loops: CDR1 LNHDA, CDR2 SQIVND (reference sequence).

V and J are TRBV29-1 and TRBJ2-2; D unclear. V was shortened by 2 bases and J by 6 bases, with 10 bases between the two germline ends. This CDR3 contains 13 residues. CDR1 SQVTM and CDR2 ANQGSEA come from the germline V gene. The DNA of the CDR3 is TGCAGCGTTGAATTCTCTAACCCCGGGGAGCTGTTTTTT. The encoded protein is CSVEFSNPGELFF.